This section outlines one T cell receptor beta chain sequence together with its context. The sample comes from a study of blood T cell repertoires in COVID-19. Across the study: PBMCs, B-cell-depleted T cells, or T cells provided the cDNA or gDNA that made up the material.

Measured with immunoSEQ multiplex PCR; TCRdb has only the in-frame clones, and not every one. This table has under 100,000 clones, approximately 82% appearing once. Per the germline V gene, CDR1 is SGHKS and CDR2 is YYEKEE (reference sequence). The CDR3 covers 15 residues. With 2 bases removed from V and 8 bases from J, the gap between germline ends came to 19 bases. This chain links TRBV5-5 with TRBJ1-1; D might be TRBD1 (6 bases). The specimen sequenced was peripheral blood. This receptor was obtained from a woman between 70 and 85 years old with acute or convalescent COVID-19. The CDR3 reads CASSFTYTGSTEAFF. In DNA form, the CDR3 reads TGTGCCAGCAGCTTTACATATACAGGGTCTACCGAAGCTTTCTTT.